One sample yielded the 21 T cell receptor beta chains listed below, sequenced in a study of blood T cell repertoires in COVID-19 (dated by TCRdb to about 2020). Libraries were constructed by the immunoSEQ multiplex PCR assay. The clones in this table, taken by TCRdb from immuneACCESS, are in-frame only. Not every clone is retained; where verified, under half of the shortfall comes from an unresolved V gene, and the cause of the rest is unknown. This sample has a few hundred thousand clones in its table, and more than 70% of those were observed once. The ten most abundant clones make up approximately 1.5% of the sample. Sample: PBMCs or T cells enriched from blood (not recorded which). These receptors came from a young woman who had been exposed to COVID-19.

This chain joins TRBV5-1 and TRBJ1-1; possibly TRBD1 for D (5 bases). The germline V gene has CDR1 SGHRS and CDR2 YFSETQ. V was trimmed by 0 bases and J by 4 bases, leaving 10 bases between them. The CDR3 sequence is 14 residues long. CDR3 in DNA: TGCGCCAGCAGCTTGGAGGGGTGGGGCACTGAAGCTTTCTTT. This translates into CASSLEGWGTEAFF.

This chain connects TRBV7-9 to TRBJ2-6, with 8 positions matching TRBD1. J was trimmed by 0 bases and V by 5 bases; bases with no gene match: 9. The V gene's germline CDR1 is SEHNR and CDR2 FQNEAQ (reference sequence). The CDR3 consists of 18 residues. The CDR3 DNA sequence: TGTGCCAGCAGCCAAGGGGACAGGAGATACTCTGGGGCCAACGTCCTGACTTTC. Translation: CASSQGDRRYSGANVLTF.

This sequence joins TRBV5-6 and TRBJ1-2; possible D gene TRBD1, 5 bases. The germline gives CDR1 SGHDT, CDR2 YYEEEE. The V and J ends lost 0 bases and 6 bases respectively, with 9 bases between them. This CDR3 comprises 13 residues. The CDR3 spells CASSLAGSDGYTF. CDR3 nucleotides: TGTGCCAGCAGCTTGGCAGGGTCTGATGGCTACACCTTC.

This CDR3 is CASSWGLANYNEQFF. The CDR3 coding sequence is TGTGCCAGCAGCTGGGGACTAGCGAACTACAATGAGCAGTTCTTC. This rearrangement joins TRBV5-6 to TRBJ2-1; TRBD2 matches at 10 bases. The germline gives CDR1 SGHDT, CDR2 YYEEEE. The CDR3 loop spans 15 amino acids. V dropped 3 bases and J dropped 3; count of bases not matched to a gene: 3.

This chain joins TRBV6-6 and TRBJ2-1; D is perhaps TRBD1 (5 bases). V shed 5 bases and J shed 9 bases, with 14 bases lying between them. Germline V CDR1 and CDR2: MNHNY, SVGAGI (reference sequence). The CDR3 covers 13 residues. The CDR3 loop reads CASSIQGTVEQFF. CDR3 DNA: TGTGCCAGCAGTATTCAGGGTACCGTTGAGCAGTTCTTC.

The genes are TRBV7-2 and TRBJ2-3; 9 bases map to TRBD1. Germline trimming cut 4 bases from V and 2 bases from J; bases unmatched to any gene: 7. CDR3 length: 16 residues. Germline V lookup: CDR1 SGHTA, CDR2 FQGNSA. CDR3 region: CASSWGQGPYTDTQYF. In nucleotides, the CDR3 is TGTGCCAGCAGCTGGGGACAGGGACCCTACACAGATACGCAGTATTTT.

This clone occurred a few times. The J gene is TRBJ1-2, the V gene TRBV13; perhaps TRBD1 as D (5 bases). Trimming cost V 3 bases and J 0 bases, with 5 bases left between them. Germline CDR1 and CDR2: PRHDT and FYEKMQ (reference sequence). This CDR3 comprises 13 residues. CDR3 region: CASSLTANYGYTF. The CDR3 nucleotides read TGTGCCAGCAGCTTGACAGCTAACTATGGCTACACCTTC.

The CDR3 sequence is CASSSTGTVNTGELFF. DNA for the CDR3: TGTGCCAGCAGTTCCACCGGGACTGTTAACACCGGGGAGCTGTTTTTT. The chain uses TRBV28 and TRBJ2-2, with D perhaps matching TRBD2 (6 bases). Germline CDR1 reads MDHEN; CDR2 reads SYDVKM. The ends were cut back, 4 bases at V and 2 bases at J, with 14 bases in the middle. CDR3 length: 16 residues.

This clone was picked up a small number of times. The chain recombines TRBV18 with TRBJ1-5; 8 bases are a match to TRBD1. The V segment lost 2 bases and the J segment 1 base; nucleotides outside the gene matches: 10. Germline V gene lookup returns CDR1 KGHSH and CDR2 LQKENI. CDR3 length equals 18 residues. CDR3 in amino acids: CASSPVVIGQGSNQPQHF. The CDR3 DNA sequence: TGTGCCAGCTCACCAGTTGTAATAGGACAGGGAAGCAATCAGCCCCAGCATTTT.

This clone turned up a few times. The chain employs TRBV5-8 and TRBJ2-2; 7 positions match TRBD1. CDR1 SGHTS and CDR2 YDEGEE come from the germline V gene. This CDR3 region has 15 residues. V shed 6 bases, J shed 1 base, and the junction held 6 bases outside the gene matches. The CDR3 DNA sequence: TGTGCCAGCAAAAATTGGACAGGGAACACCGGGGAGCTGTTTTTT. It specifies CASKNWTGNTGELFF.

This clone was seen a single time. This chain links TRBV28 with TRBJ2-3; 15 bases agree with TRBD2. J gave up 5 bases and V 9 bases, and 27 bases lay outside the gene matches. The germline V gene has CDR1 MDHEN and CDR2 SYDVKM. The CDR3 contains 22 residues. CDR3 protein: CARISICLSPGLAGGEKDTQYF. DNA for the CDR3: TGTGCCAGAATTTCGATCTGTTTGAGCCCGGGACTAGCGGGAGGCGAGAAAGATACGCAGTATTTT.

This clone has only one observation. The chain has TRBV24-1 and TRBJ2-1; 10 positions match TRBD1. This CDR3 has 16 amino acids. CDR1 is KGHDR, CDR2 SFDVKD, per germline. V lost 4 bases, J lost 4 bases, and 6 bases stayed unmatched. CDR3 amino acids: CATSDRDRGQYNEQFF. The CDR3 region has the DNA TGTGCCACCAGTGACAGGGACAGGGGACAGTACAATGAGCAGTTCTTC.

The CDR3 DNA reads TGTGCCAGCAGGGGTCTAGCGGGAAGGGTCACCGGGGAGCTGTTTTTT. Its protein product is CASRGLAGRVTGELFF. The genes are TRBV28 and TRBJ2-2, with 9 bases aligning to TRBD2. CDR3 length equals 16 residues. Losses at the gene ends were 6 bases for V and 4 bases for J; bases not matched to a gene: 9. Germline V CDR1 and CDR2: MDHEN, SYDVKM.

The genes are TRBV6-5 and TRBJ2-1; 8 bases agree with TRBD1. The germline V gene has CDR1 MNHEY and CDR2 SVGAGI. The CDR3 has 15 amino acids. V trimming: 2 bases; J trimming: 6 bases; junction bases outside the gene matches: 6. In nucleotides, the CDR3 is TGTGCCAGCAGTTACGCGACAGGGGAATCCAATGAGCAGTTCTTC. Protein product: CASSYATGESNEQFF.

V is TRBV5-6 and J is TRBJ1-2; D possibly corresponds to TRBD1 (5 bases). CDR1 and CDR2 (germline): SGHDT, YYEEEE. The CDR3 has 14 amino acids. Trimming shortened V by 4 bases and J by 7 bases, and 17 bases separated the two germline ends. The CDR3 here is CASSGGVVARGYTF. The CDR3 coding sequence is TGTGCCAGCAGCGGGGGGGTTGTGGCTCGTGGCTACACCTTC.

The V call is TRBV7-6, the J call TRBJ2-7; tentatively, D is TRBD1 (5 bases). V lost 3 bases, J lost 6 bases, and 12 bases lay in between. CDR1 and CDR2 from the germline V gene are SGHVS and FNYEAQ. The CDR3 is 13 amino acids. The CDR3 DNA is TGTGCCAGCAGCTTCCAGGGCGTCGGCGAGCAGTACTTC. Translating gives CASSFQGVGEQYF.

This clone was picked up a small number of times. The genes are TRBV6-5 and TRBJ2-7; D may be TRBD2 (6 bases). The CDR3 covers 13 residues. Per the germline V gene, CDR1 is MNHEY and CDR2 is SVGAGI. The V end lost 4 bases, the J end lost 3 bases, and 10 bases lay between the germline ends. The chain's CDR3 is CASSSSGLYEQYF. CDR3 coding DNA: TGTGCCAGCAGTTCCTCGGGACTCTACGAGCAGTACTTC.

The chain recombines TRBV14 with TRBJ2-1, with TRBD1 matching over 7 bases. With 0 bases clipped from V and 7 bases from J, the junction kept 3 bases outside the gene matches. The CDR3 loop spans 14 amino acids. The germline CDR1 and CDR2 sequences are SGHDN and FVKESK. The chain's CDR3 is CASSQEGGWNEQFF. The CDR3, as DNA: TGTGCCAGCAGCCAAGAAGGGGGCTGGAATGAGCAGTTCTTC.

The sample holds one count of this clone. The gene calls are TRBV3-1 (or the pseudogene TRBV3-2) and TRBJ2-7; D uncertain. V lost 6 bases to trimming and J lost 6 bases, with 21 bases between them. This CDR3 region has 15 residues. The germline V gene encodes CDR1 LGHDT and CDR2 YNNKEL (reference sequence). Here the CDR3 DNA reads TGTGCCAGCAGTGGGTTGATGTGGGCCACCCGCGAGCAGTACTTC. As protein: CASSGLMWATREQYF.

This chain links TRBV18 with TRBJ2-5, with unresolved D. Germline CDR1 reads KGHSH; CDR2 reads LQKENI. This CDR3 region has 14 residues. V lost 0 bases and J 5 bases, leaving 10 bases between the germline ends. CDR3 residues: CASSPPNIPETQYF. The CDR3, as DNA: TGTGCCAGCTCACCACCGAACATCCCGGAGACCCAGTACTTC.

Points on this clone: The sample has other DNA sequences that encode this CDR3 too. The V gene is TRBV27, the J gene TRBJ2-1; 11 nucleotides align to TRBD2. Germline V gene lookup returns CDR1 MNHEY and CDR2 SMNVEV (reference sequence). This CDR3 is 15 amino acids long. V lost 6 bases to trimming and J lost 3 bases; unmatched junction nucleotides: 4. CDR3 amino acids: CASSSGTSGYNEQFF. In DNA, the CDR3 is TGTGCCAGCAGCTCCGGGACTAGCGGCTACAATGAGCAGTTCTTC.